This entry lists 12 T cell receptor beta chains sequenced from one sample in a study of Graves' ophthalmopathy and Graves' hyperthyroidism. The TCR beta CDR3 regions underwent amplification from RNA transcripts. Amplification began with first-round RT-PCR using HTBI primers, then second-round multiplex PCR was performed. TCRdb reprocessed the multiplex PCR reads via MiXCR and lists one record per CDR3 protein. Among about 1.2 million distinct CDR3 sequences listed, approximately 35% were seen once. The sample comprised peripheral blood or thyroid tissue (not recorded which). These receptors all come from an adult man with Graves' hyperthyroidism.

The rearrangement joins TRBV7-2 to TRBJ2-7, with TRBD2 identical over 7 bases. In germline, CDR1 is SGHTA, CDR2 FQGNSA. J lost 0 bases, V lost 5 bases, and 10 bases had no gene match. The CDR3 covers 16 residues. The CDR3 sequence: CASSHLGGKSSYEQYF. The CDR3 DNA reads as TGTGCCAGCAGCCACTTGGGAGGGAAAAGCTCCTACGAGCAGTACTTC.

The sample holds many counts of this clonotype. This rearrangement joins TRBV12-3 or TRBV12-4 to TRBJ1-2; TRBD1 agrees at 9 bases. Trimming removed 5 bases from V and 8 bases from J; junction bases left unmatched: 6. CDR3 length: 13 residues. CDR3 loop: CASSGQGTQGYTF. The CDR3 DNA follows: TGTGCCAGCAGTGGACAGGGGACTCAAGGCTACACCTTC.

This clonotype was seen repeatedly, ten times or more. The J gene is TRBJ1-5, the V gene TRBV5-8; unclear D gene. CDR1 SGHTS and CDR2 YDEGEE come from the germline V gene. Trimming cost V 2 bases and J 0 bases, with 9 bases left between them. The CDR3 consists of 15 residues. The CDR3 DNA reads as TGTGCCAGCAGCTTCGCTATAGCTAGCAATCAGCCCCAGCATTTT. This gives the protein CASSFAIASNQPQHF.

The chain recombines TRBV2 with TRBJ2-5; tentatively, D is TRBD1 (6 bases). Trimming took off 10 bases at V and 1 base at J, with 22 bases between the two ends. Germline V gives CDR1 SNHLY, CDR2 FYNNEI. This CDR3 is 16 amino acids long. CDR3 amino acids: CATYYRDHKIQETQYF. CDR3 coding DNA: TGTGCCACATATTACAGGGACCACAAGATCCAAGAGACCCAGTACTTC.

This chain uses TRBV7-9 with TRBJ2-7, with D possibly TRBD1 on 6 matching bases. Trimming took off 3 bases at V and 2 bases at J, with 11 bases between the two ends. Germline assignment: CDR1 SEHNR and CDR2 FQNEAQ (reference sequence). CDR3 length: 14 residues. CDR3: CASSLRQAAYEQYF. CDR3 nucleotide sequence: TGTGCCAGCAGCTTGAGACAGGCGGCCTACGAGCAGTACTTC.

This clonotype was seen ten or more times. The chain recombines TRBV7-2 with TRBJ1-6; D is possibly TRBD1 (5 bases). This CDR3 is 14 amino acids long. Germline CDR1 is SGHTA and CDR2 is FQGNSA. Trimming cost V 2 bases and J 6 bases, with 8 bases left between them. CDR3 loop: CASSLYRTNSPLHF. The CDR3 DNA is TGTGCCAGCAGCTTATACAGGACTAATTCACCCCTCCACTTT.

The table lists this clonotype with a few counts. V gene TRBV7-2 combines with J gene TRBJ2-7; possibly TRBD1 or TRBD2 for D (6 bases each). Germline CDR1 SGHTA, CDR2 FQGNSA. The length of the CDR3 is 14 residues. Between the trimmed V and J ends, which lost 4 bases and 2 bases, there was a span of 12 bases. The DNA for the CDR3 is TGTGCCAGCAGCTCTGAAGGGGGGACCTACGAGCAGTACTTC. Protein: CASSSEGGTYEQYF.

V gene TRBV2 combines with J gene TRBJ1-5, with no clear D. Germline CDR1 reads SNHLY; CDR2 reads FYNNEI. The length of the CDR3 is 15 residues. Trimming cost V 10 bases and J 0 bases, with 16 bases left between them. CDR3 sequence (DNA): TGTGCCACTTCAAGAGTCCCCCTTAGCAATCAGCCCCAGCATTTT. Its translation is CATSRVPLSNQPQHF. The full variable domain, in which reference TRBV2 and TRBJ1-5 provide the parts outside the CDR3, is EPEVTQTPSHQVTQMGQEVILRCVPISNHLYFYWYRQILGQKVEFLVSFYNNEISEKSEIFDDQFSVERPDGSNFTLKIRSTKLEDSAMYFCATSRVPLSNQPQHFGDGTRLSIL.

V usage is TRBV5-1 and J usage is TRBJ2-5; 11 bases match TRBD1. After removal of 9 bases from V and 0 bases from J, the junction contained 10 bases not matched to a gene. CDR1 and CDR2 (germline): SGHRS, YFSETQ. The CDR3 runs 16 residues. CDR3 sequence: CATRTGGNVYQETQYF. CDR3 DNA sequence: TGCGCCACCCGGACAGGGGGCAACGTGTACCAAGAGACCCAGTACTTC.

This clonotype has only a few counts. The gene calls are TRBV20-1 and TRBJ1-3, with a weak D call TRBD1 (6 bases). This CDR3 comprises 15 residues. V was trimmed by 0 bases and J by 3 bases, leaving 12 bases between them. Germline V gives CDR1 DFQATT, CDR2 SNEGSKA (reference sequence). The CDR3 coding sequence is TGCAGTGCTAGAGAGGGCAGGGGCAGTGGAAACACCATATATTTT. It encodes CSAREGRGSGNTIYF.

This clonotype occurred a few times. As DNA, the CDR3 is TGCGCCAGCAGCCAACAGAATACAGGGGGTGTTGGAAACACCATATATTTT. This translates into CASSQQNTGGVGNTIYF. The chain recombines TRBV4-1 with TRBJ1-3; 8 nucleotides agree with TRBD1. J gave up 3 bases and V 2 bases, and 9 bases lay outside the gene matches. This CDR3 is built from 17 residues. Germline V lookup: CDR1 MGHRA, CDR2 YSYEKL.

Remarks on this clonotype: Germline is not matched at one junction end, which may reflect a read error. The chain links TRBV7-4 to TRBJ2-6, with 7 nucleotides matching TRBD2. Looked up from germline, CDR1 is SGHVT and CDR2 is SQSDAQ. The CDR3 is 14 residues long. CDR3 DNA sequence: TGTGCCAGCAGCTTTTTATCGGGGGGCAACGTCCTGACTTTC. This translates into CASSFLSGGNVLTF.